This T cell receptor (beta chain) appears in the sequencing data of a study of T cells in Graves' hyperthyroidism and ophthalmopathy. TCR beta CDR3 regions were amplified from RNA transcripts. RT-PCR in the first round (using the HTBI primer set) targeted the TCR CDR3. TCRdb fed the multiplex PCR reads into MiXCR, producing one record per CDR3 protein. This sample carries about 380,000 distinct CDR3 sequences, approximately 17% of them seen once, and the ten largest clones take around two fifths. The clonotype originates from a man aged 18 to 30 with Graves' ophthalmopathy. The material sequenced was blood.

DNA of the CDR3: TGTGCCAGTAGTAATCCGGGGGTGAGCTACGAGCAGTACTTC. Protein sequence: CASSNPGVSYEQYF. V usage is TRBV19 and J usage is TRBJ2-7; TRBD2 might be the D (6 bases). The germline V gene encodes CDR1 LNHDA and CDR2 SQIVND (reference sequence). The V and J ends lost 4 bases and 3 bases respectively, with 13 bases between them. The CDR3 covers 14 residues.